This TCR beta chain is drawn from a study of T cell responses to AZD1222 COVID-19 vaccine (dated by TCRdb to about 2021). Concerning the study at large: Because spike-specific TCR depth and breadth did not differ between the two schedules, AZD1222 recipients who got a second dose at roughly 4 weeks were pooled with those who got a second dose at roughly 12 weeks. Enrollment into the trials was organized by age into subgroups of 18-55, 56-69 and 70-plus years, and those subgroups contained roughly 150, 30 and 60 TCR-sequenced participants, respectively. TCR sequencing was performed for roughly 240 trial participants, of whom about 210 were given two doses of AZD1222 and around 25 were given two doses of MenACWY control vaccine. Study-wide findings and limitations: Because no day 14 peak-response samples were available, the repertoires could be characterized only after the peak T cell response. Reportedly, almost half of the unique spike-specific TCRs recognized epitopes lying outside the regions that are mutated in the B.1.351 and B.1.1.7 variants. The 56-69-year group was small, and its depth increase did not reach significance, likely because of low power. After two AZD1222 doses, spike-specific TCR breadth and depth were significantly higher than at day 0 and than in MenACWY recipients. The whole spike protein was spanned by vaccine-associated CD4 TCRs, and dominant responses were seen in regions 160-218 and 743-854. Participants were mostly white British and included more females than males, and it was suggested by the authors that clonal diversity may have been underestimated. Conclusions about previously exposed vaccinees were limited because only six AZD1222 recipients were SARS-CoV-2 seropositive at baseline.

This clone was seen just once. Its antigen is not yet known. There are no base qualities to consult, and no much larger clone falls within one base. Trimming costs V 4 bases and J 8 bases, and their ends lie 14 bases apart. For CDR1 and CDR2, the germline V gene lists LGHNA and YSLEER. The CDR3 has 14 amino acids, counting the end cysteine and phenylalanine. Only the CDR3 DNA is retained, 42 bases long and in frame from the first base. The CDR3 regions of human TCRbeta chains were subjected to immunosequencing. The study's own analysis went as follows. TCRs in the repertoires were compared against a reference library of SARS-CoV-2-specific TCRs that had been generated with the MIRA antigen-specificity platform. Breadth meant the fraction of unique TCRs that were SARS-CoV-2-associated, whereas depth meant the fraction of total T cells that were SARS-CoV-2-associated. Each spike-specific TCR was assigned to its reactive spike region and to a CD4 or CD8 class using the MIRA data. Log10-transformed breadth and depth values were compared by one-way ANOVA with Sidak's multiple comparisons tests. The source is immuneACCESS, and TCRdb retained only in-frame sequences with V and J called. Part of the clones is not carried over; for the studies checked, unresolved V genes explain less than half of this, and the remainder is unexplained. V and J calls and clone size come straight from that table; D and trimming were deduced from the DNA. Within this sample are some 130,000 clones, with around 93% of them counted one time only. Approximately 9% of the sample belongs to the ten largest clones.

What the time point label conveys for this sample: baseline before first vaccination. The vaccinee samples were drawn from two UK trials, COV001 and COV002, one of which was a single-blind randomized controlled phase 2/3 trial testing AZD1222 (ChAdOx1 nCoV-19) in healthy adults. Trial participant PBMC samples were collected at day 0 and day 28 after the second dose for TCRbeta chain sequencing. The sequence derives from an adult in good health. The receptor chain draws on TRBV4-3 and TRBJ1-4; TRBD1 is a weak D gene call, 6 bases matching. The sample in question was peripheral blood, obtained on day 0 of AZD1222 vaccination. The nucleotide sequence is TGCGCCAGCAGCCCTACAGGGCGTGACGAAAAACTGTTTTTT. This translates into CASSPTGRDEKLFF.